This section outlines one T cell receptor beta chain sequence together with its context. TCRdb reprocessed the 5' RACE reads with MiXCR, giving one entry per CDR3 protein. Among hundreds of thousands of distinct CDR3 sequences, approximately 13% were seen once, and the ten largest hold 15%. The data were obtained in a study of T cells after yellow fever vaccination. The CDR3 length is 14 residues. The germline CDR1 and CDR2 sequences are SGHDN and FVKESK. Trimming pared 3 bases from V and 4 bases from J, leaving 13 bases between. Sample: PBMCs, taken on the day of the yellow fever booster vaccination. The J gene is TRBJ2-7, the V gene TRBV14; TRBD1 is a possible D gene (7 bases). The TCR originated in a man in his thirties or forties who received the YFV17D yellow fever vaccine. The CDR3 region is CASSQRDRRYEQYF. Here the CDR3 DNA reads TGTGCCAGCAGCCAGCGGGACAGAAGATACGAGCAGTACTTC.